This TCR beta chain was recorded in a study of blood T cell repertoires in COVID-19. The wider study: Spain, Italy and the United States supplied samples that represented acute and convalescent COVID-19. T cells, B-cell-depleted T cells, or PBMCs supplied cDNA or gDNA.

V gave up 2 bases and J gave up 7 bases; unmatched junction bases: 5. The CDR3 has 15 amino acids. The germline V gene encodes CDR1 SGHTA and CDR2 FQGNSA. As originally analysed: Reference gene primer amplification gave nucleated cell count estimates. Measured with immunoSEQ multiplex PCR; TCRdb has only the in-frame clones, and not every one. V and J calls and clone size are as listed in that table; D and trimming were resolved from the DNA. This table holds roughly 220,000 clones, nearly 90% found once. Self-reported history from a screening survey and questionnaire set each donor's cohort. The V and J genes are TRBV7-2 and TRBJ1-2, with 12 positions matching TRBD1. The clonotype originates from a man under 40 who had been exposed to COVID-19. Sequenced: PBMCs or T cells enriched from blood (not recorded which). DNA for the CDR3: TGTGCCAGCAGCTTACCCGGGACAGGGGGCTTTGGCTACACCTTC. It is translated as CASSLPGTGGFGYTF.